The 24 T cell receptor beta chains presented below share a single source sample, sequenced in a study of T-cell memory formation after mild COVID-19 (dated by TCRdb to the early 2020s). The library was made by 5' RACE. TCRdb names Illumina NovaSeq 6000 as the instrument used. In-frame beta chains were kept once TCRdb had trimmed the public reads at Q25 with fastp and called clones with MiXCR. All rows with the same CDR3 protein become a single entry with the most common DNA and genes. This sample is represented by 110,000 to 150,000 distinct CDR3 sequences; around 15% of them were singletons. The top ten clones comprise around 27% of the sample. What was sequenced was PBMCs or a T cell subset sorted from them (not recorded which). These TCRs come from an adult woman who had mild COVID-19 (a few samples of this study predate the infection). The sample titles of this study are shuffled in the database, so cell type and time point are left out; the donor was told from shared clones.

The V gene is TRBV12-3 or TRBV12-4, the J gene TRBJ1-4, with D uncertain. V gave up 2 bases and J gave up 4 bases, with 14 bases separating them. The CDR3 consists of 16 residues. The CDR3 loop is CASSLSGYLFNEKLFF. The CDR3 nucleotides read TGTGCCAGCAGTTTATCAGGTTACCTCTTTAATGAAAAACTGTTTTTT.

The table lists this clonotype with many counts. In nucleotides, the CDR3 is TGTGCCAGTAGTTCGGACGGTTCCGGCTACACCTTC. Amino acids: CASSSDGSGYTF. The V call is TRBV19, the J call TRBJ1-2, with unresolved D. CDR3 length: 12 amino acids. V lost 5 bases, J lost 8 bases, and 12 bases lay in between. Germline values: CDR1 LNHDA, CDR2 SQIVND (reference sequence).

This clonotype was picked up a small number of times. V usage is TRBV9 and J usage is TRBJ1-5; D not resolved. Germline V gene data show CDR1 as SGDLS and CDR2 as YYNGEE. This CDR3 is built from 15 residues. The ends were cut back, 0 bases at V and 3 bases at J, with 10 bases in the middle. CDR3 protein: CASSVEGSTNQPQHF. The CDR3 nucleotides read TGTGCCAGCAGCGTAGAAGGTAGTACCAATCAGCCCCAGCATTTT.

This rearrangement joins TRBV12-3 or TRBV12-4 to TRBJ2-7, with D unclear. The CDR3 length is 14 residues. Trimming took 0 bases from V and 7 from J, leaving 13 bases between them. This chain's CDR3 is CASSLAPKGPEQYF. CDR3 DNA: TGTGCCAGCAGTTTAGCCCCAAAGGGCCCGGAGCAGTACTTC.

This clonotype was counted between two and nine times. The chain carries TRBV29-1 and TRBJ1-1; maybe TRBD1 (5 bases). Germline V gene data show CDR1 as SQVTM and CDR2 as ANQGSEA. The V and J ends lost 5 bases and 8 bases respectively, with 15 bases between them. CDR3 length: 12 amino acids. The CDR3 nucleotides read TGCAGCGTTCAAGGTGGGACCCCAGAAGCTTTCTTT. Residues: CSVQGGTPEAFF.

This clonotype was counted between two and nine times. The chain couples TRBV15 to TRBJ2-1, with 13 positions matching TRBD2. Germline V gives CDR1 LNHNV, CDR2 YYDKDF (reference sequence). V lost 0 bases to trimming and J lost 3 bases; unmatched junction nucleotides: 8. The CDR3 totals 19 residues. The CDR3 sequence is CATSRDLPGLAGLYNEQFF. The CDR3 nucleotides are TGTGCCACCAGCAGAGATTTACCGGGACTAGCGGGACTCTACAATGAGCAGTTCTTC.

There are a few counts of this clonotype. V gene TRBV2 combines with J gene TRBJ2-1; 7 bases map to TRBD2. Trimming took 4 bases from V and 0 from J; bases not matched to a gene: 0. The CDR3 is 14 residues long. In germline, CDR1 is SNHLY, CDR2 FYNNEI. The CDR3 region is CASSGTSSYNEQFF. The CDR3, as DNA: TGTGCCAGCAGTGGGACTAGCTCCTACAATGAGCAGTTCTTC.

This clonotype was detected a few times. The chain combines TRBV12-3 or TRBV12-4 with TRBJ2-5, with TRBD1 matching 9 bases. Losses at the gene ends were 6 bases for V and 2 bases for J; bases not matched to a gene: 7. The CDR3 contains 15 residues. CDR3 region: CASSPVTGGQETQYF. The CDR3 nucleotides read TGTGCCAGCAGCCCAGTGACAGGGGGTCAAGAGACCCAGTACTTC.

The rearrangement joins TRBV4-3 to TRBJ1-1, with TRBD1 as a possible D gene (5 bases). The CDR3 has 16 residues. Germline lookup yields CDR1 LGHNA and CDR2 YSLEER. Trimming cost V 1 base and J 2 bases, with 14 bases left between them. The CDR3 here is CASSQGMTVGNTEAFF. The CDR3, as DNA: TGCGCCAGCAGCCAAGGAATGACAGTGGGTAACACTGAAGCTTTCTTT.

There are a few counts of this clonotype. The rearrangement joins TRBV24-1 to TRBJ2-3; no firm D call. Per the germline V gene, CDR1 is KGHDR and CDR2 is SFDVKD. V was shortened by 4 bases and J by 0 bases, with 7 bases between the two germline ends. This CDR3 is 14 amino acids long. The CDR3: CATSETDSTDTQYF. CDR3 coding DNA: TGTGCCACCAGTGAGACGGACAGCACAGATACGCAGTATTTT.

This clonotype has just a few counts. This chain joins TRBV10-3 and TRBJ2-7; D remains ambiguous. The germline CDR1 and CDR2 sequences are ENHRY and SYGVKD. Trimming stripped 0 bases from V and 1 base from J, with 10 bases between. The CDR3 is made up of 15 amino acids. CDR3 bases: TGTGCCATCAGTGAGTCTGGAAAGGGTTCCTACGAGCAGTACTTC. It translates to CAISESGKGSYEQYF.

This clonotype came up a few times. The V and J genes are TRBV20-1 and TRBJ2-7; D is unresolved. The V and J ends lost 0 bases and 9 bases respectively, with 9 bases between them. This CDR3 has 11 amino acids. Germline CDR1 is DFQATT and CDR2 is SNEGSKA (reference sequence). CDR3 sequence reads: CSARDLLGQYF. As DNA, the CDR3 is TGCAGTGCTAGAGATCTGTTGGGGCAGTACTTC.

This clonotype was seen more than once but under ten times. V and J are TRBV5-1 and TRBJ1-4; D is possibly TRBD1 (6 bases). CDR1 is SGHRS and CDR2 is YFSETQ in the germline V gene. Trimming took 4 bases from V and 0 from J, leaving 19 bases between them. This CDR3 has 18 amino acids. CDR3 sequence (DNA): TGCGCCAGCAGCCCCCTCGAGACAGGAGCTGCAACTAATGAAAAACTGTTTTTT. This gives the protein CASSPLETGAATNEKLFF.

This clonotype has only one observation. The chain carries TRBV7-8 and TRBJ2-3; 9 positions agree with TRBD1. The CDR3 totals 17 residues. Germline assignment: CDR1 SGHVS and CDR2 FQNEAQ. J lost 2 bases, V lost 5 bases, and 11 bases had no gene match. The DNA of the CDR3 is TGTGCCAGCAGCACCCGGGACAGGGTGGGGTCCACAGATACGCAGTATTTT. Residues: CASSTRDRVGSTDTQYF.

This clonotype was counted only a few times. This chain uses TRBV3-1 with TRBJ2-2; the D gene is possibly TRBD2 (6 bases). The CDR3 covers 22 residues. V was clipped by 1 base and J by 0 bases, with 27 bases between them. In germline, CDR1 is LGHDT, CDR2 YNNKEL (reference sequence). The CDR3 reads CASSQVAIGGTVTGPNTGELFF. The CDR3, as DNA: TGTGCCAGCAGCCAAGTCGCCATCGGGGGAACGGTCACAGGCCCGAACACCGGGGAGCTGTTTTTT.

This clonotype was counted a single time. This chain links TRBV5-1 with TRBJ2-1, with 9 bases that match TRBD1. J gave up 3 bases and V 3 bases, and 10 bases lay outside the gene matches. There are 17 residues in the CDR3. CDR1 and CDR2 (germline): SGHRS, YFSETQ. The CDR3 DNA sequence: TGCGCCAGCAGCTCCCGACAGGGGGGCCTGGTCTACAATGAGCAGTTCTTC. Residues: CASSSRQGGLVYNEQFF.

This clonotype was counted only a few times. This chain links TRBV27 with TRBJ2-7; D may match TRBD1 or TRBD2 (7 bases each). Trimming stripped 6 bases from V and 2 bases from J, with 17 bases between. Germline loops: CDR1 MNHEY, CDR2 SMNVEV (reference sequence). The CDR3 runs to 15 residues. The CDR3 sequence: CASSPRGGGTYEQYF. Written as DNA, the CDR3 is TGTGCCAGCAGCCCCAGGGGGGGAGGGACCTACGAGCAGTACTTC.

The chain carries TRBV27 and TRBJ2-5, with D possibly matching TRBD2 (5 bases). Germline loops: CDR1 MNHEY, CDR2 SMNVEV (reference sequence). V lost 6 bases, J lost 5 bases, and 16 bases lay in between. The CDR3 has 14 residues. CDR3 in DNA: TGTGCCAGCAGAGGACTCGAACCGGGGGAGACCCAGTACTTC. It translates to CASRGLEPGETQYF.

This clonotype came up a few times. CDR3 coding DNA: TGCGCCAGCAGCTTGGAAGGGTATGAGAATCAGCCCCAGCATTTT. This translates into CASSLEGYENQPQHF. The chain carries TRBV5-1 and TRBJ1-5; D is unclear. CDR1 and CDR2 (germline): SGHRS, YFSETQ. The CDR3 runs to 15 residues. The V end was cut by 0 bases, the J end by 4 bases, with 11 bases between.

This clonotype appeared many times. This rearrangement joins TRBV7-6 to TRBJ2-7, with D possibly matching TRBD2 (5 bases). The germline CDR1 and CDR2 sequences are SGHVS and FNYEAQ. Between the trimmed V and J ends, which lost 5 bases and 3 bases, there was a span of 11 bases. The CDR3 extends over 13 amino acids. Here the CDR3 DNA reads TGTGCCAGCAGCCCAGATCGGGGCTACGAGCAGTACTTC. It yields the protein CASSPDRGYEQYF.

The chain recombines TRBV12-3 or TRBV12-4 with TRBJ2-1; the D gene is possibly TRBD2 (6 bases). The CDR3 loop spans 15 amino acids. V dropped 7 bases and J dropped 0 bases, with 13 bases sitting between them. In DNA, the CDR3 is TGTGCCAGCAATCGCCCCGGGAGCTCCTACAATGAGCAGTTCTTC. Its translation is CASNRPGSSYNEQFF.

J is TRBJ2-1 and V is TRBV9; TRBD2 agrees at 8 bases. The CDR3 is 15 amino acids. Germline values: CDR1 SGDLS, CDR2 YYNGEE. The ends lost 0 bases at V and 8 bases at J; junction bases unmatched: 7. CDR3 nucleotide sequence: TGTGCCAGCAGCGTAGGCCAGCGGGAGTACTATGAGCAGTTCTTC. The encoded protein is CASSVGQREYYEQFF. The full variable domain, its missing parts supplied by reference TRBV9 and TRBJ2-1, is DSGVTQTPKHLITATGQRVTLRCSPRSGDLSVYWYQQSLDQGLQFLIQYYNGEERAKGNILERFSAQQFPDLHSELNLSSLELGDSALYFCASSVGQREYYEQFFGPGTRLTVL.

The table lists this clonotype with a few counts. The rearrangement uses TRBV24-1 and TRBJ2-3; D may be TRBD2 (6 bases). The CDR3 loop spans 11 amino acids. The V end lost 10 bases, the J end lost 7 bases, and 11 bases lay between the germline ends. CDR1 KGHDR and CDR2 SFDVKD come from the germline V gene. CDR3 nucleotides: TGTGCCACGCGGGACGCTTATACGCAGTATTTT. It codes for CATRDAYTQYF.

This clonotype has a count of ten or more. The V call is TRBV6-6, the J call TRBJ1-1; D unresolved. CDR3 length: 13 amino acids. Deletions cut 6 bases from V and 1 base from J, with 9 bases between. CDR1 and CDR2 (germline): MNHNY, SVGAGI (reference sequence). Here the CDR3 DNA reads TGTGCCAGCAGCGAGGGTCAGAACACTGAAGCTTTCTTT. Protein product: CASSEGQNTEAFF.